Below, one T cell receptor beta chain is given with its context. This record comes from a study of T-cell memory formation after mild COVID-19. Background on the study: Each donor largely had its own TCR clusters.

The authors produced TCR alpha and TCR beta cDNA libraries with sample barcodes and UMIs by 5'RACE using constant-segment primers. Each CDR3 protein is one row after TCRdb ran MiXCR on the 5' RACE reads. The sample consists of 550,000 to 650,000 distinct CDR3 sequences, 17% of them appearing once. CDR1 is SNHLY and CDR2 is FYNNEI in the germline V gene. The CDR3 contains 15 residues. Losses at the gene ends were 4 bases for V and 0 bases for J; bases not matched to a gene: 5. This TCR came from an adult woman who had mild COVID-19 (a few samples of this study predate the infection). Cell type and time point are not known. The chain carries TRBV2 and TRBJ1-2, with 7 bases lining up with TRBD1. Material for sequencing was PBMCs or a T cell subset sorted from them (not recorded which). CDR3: CASSAYQGANYGYTF. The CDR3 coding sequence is TGTGCCAGCAGTGCCTACCAGGGGGCTAACTATGGCTACACCTTC.